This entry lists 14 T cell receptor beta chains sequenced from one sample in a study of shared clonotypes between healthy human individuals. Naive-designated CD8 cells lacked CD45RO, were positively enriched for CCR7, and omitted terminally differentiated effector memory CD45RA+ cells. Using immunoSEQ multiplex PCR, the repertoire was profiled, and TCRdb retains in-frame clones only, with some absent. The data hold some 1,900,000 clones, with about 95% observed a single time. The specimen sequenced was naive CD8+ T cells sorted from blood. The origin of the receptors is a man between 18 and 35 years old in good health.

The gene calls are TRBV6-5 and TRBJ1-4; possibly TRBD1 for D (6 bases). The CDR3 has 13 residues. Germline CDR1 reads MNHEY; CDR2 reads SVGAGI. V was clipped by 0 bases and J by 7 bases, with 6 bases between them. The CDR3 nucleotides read TGTGCCAGCAGTTACTCGGGGGCTGAAAAACTGTTTTTT. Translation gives CASSYSGAEKLFF.

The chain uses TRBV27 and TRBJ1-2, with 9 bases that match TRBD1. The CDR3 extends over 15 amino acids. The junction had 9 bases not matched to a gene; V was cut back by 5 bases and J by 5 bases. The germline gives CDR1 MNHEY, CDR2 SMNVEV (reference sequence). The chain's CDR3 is CASSITGGPPYGYTF. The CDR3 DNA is TGTGCCAGCAGTATTACAGGGGGCCCTCCTTATGGCTACACCTTC.

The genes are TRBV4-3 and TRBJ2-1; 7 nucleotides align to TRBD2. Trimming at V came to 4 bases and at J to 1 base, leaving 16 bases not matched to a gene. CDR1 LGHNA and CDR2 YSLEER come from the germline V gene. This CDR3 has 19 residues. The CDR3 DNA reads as TGCGCCAGCAGCCGACTAACTAGCGCCCTTCTGGGATCCTACAATGAGCAGTTCTTC. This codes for CASSRLTSALLGSYNEQFF.

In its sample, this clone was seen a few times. CDR3 nucleotides: TGTGCCAGCAGTATTACAGGTTTGGGAAACACCATATATTTT. It translates to CASSITGLGNTIYF. The V call is TRBV28, the J call TRBJ1-3, with D perhaps TRBD1 (5 bases). The V and J ends lost 5 bases and 4 bases respectively, with 12 bases between them. Germline assignment: CDR1 MDHEN and CDR2 SYDVKM. The CDR3 contains 14 residues.

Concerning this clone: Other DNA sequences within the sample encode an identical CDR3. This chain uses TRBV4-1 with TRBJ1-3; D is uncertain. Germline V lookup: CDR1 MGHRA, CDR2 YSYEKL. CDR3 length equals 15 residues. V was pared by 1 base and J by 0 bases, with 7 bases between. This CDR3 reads CASSQAGSSGNTIYF. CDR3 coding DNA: TGCGCCAGCAGCCAAGCGGGAAGCTCTGGAAACACCATATATTTT.

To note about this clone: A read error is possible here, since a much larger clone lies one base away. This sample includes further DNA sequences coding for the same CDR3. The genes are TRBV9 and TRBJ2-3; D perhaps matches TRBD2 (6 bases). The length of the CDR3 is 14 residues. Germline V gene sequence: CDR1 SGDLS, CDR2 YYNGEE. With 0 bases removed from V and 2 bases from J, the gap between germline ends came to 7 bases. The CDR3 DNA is TGTGCCAGCAGCGTAGGGGGGGACACAGATACGCAGTATTTT. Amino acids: CASSVGGDTDTQYF.

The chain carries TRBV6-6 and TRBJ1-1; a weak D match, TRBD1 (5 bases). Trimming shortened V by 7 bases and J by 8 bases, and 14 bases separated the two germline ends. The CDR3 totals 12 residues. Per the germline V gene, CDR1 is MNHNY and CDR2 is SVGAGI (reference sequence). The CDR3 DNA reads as TGTGCCAGCACTAACATCGGGGGGGAAGCTTTCTTT. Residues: CASTNIGGEAFF.

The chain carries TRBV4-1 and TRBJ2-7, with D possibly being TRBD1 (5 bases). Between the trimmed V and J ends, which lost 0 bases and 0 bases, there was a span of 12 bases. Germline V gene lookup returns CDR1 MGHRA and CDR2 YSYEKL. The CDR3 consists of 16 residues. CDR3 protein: CASSQDGARASYEQYF. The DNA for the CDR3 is TGCGCCAGCAGCCAAGATGGGGCCAGGGCCTCCTACGAGCAGTACTTC.

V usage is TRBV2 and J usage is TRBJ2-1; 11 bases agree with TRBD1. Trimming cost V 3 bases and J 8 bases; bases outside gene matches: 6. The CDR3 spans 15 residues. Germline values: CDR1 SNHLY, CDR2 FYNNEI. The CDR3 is CASSDTGTGGDEQFF. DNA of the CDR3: TGTGCCAGCAGTGACACCGGGACAGGGGGAGATGAGCAGTTCTTC.

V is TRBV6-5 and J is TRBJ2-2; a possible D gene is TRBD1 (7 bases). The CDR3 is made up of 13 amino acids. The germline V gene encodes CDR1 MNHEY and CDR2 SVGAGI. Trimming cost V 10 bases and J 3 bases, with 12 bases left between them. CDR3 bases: TGTGCCACTGCAGGGGGGTACACCGGGGAGCTGTTTTTT. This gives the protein CATAGGYTGELFF.

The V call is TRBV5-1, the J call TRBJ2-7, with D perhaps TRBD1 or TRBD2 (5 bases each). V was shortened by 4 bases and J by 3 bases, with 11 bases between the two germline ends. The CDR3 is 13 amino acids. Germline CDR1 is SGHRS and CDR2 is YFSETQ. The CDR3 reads CASSGRDLYEQYF. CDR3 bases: TGCGCCAGCAGCGGACGGGACCTCTACGAGCAGTACTTC.

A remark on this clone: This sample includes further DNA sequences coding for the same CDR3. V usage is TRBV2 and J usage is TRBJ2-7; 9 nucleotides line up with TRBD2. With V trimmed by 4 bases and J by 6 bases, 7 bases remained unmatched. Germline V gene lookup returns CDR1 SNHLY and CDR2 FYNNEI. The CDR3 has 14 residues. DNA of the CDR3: TGTGCCAGCAGTGGGGCGGGGGGGCCTGGCGAGCAGTACTTC. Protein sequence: CASSGAGGPGEQYF.

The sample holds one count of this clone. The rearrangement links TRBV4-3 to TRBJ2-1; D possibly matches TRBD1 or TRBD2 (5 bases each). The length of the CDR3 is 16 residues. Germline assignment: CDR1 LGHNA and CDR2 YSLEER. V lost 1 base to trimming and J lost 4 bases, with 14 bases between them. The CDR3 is CASSQVLGGIYNEQFF. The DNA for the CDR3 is TGCGCCAGCAGCCAAGTCCTTGGGGGTATTTACAATGAGCAGTTCTTC.

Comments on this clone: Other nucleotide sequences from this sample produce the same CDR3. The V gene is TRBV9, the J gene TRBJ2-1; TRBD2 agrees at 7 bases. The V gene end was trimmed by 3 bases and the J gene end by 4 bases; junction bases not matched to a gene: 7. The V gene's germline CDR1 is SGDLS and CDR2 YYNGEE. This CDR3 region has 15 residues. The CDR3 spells CASSAAGLPYNEQFF. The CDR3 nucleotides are TGTGCCAGCAGCGCCGCGGGACTACCGTACAATGAGCAGTTCTTC.